What follows is one TCR beta chain and its context. This clonotype came up many times. There is no known antigen for this receptor. Base qualities are not at hand, and no much larger clone is one base apart. All donors were healthy Caucasians. Three pairs of female monozygotic twins, all aged roughly 18 to 29 years, were included in the twin cohort. Positive isolation kits from Invitrogen were used to isolate CD4+ and CD8+ T cell populations. The data belong to a study of identical twins (dated by TCRdb to 2016 to 2017). For the study in its entirety: To test whether fetal clonotypes persist, the study used deep sequencing on TCR alpha and beta repertoires from monozygotic twins, unrelated adults of various ages, and cord blood. To rule out contamination, the twin experiments were replicated at different times with different library preparation protocols. The investigation overall reported the following: Conclusions relied on cross-sectional statistical analysis, since the same donors could not be followed over many years. In monozygotic twins, recombination models systematically underestimated out-of-frame TCR alpha sharing, but the models matched the sharing seen between unrelated individuals. In beta out-of-frame sequences, excess twin sharing was weaker, because having fewer shared sequences lowered the signal-to-noise ratio. Zero-insertion analyses could be partly confounded by invariant T cells such as MAIT and iNKT, though diverse VJ usage argued against such confounding for most clonotypes. Fewer insertions were carried by abundant cord blood beta clonotypes; a weaker similar trend was observed in young adult naive repertoires, while no such trend was observed in memory repertoires. Compared with coincidental sharing between unrelated individuals, out-of-frame TCR alpha sequences shared between twins showed an excess of sequences with low generation probability.

Libraries were prepared through 5' RACE. Sequencing was carried out with an Illumina HiSeq 2000. Template switching introduced a universal primer binding site; the final cDNA contained a unique molecular identifier, enabling accurate counting of TCR cDNA molecules. Specific primers in the conserved constant-segment region were used to synthesize first-strand cDNA for TCR alpha and beta chains. Each cDNA library was double barcoded, with a SMART-Mk sample barcode plus Illumina barcodes, to control for contamination. TruSeq adapter sequences, together with Illumina sample barcodes, were added in two successive PCR steps. Sequencing of the TCR alpha and beta cDNA libraries was done on the Illumina HiSeq platform using custom primers. Processing in the source paper ran as follows. Raw reads were processed with MiGEC to extract unique molecular identifiers, and MiXCR was used to determine CDR3 positions. Recombination models were inferred per individual with the repgenHMM and IGoR tools using an EM algorithm. Shared clonotype analysis was performed with the tcR package in R, normalizing sharing by the product of cloneset sizes. Out-of-frame nonproductive sequences were analyzed to study raw recombination free of thymic and clonal selection effects. Clones were called with MiXCR by TCRdb after fastp trimmed the public reads at Q25, and only in-frame beta chains were retained. Each entry is one CDR3 protein sequence, shown with its most common DNA and genes. These V and J calls rely on TCRdb rather than the paper's analysis. The sample table contains roughly 500,000 distinct CDR3 sequences; only one count was recorded for under 25% of them. Approximately 0.95% of the sample belongs to the ten largest clones.

The data were also submitted as part of a second study, on T cells expressing NK-cell markers. The second study's paper adds: Eight or nine donors provided sorted CD3+CD56+NKG2C+, CD3+CD56+NKG2C- and CD3+CD56-NKG2C+ T-cell subsets, whose TCR beta-chain repertoires were profiled. Among the eight sequenced donors, only one was HCMV-seronegative, while the other seven were HCMV-seropositive. To restrict sorting to alphabetaTCR-expressing T cells, an anti-gammadeltaTCR antibody was added in several experiments. In six donors, the dominant CD3+CD56+NKG2C+ clonotypes were found to rank among the top 10 CD8+ clonotypes and to make up 1.0-7.0% of CD8+ T cells. Those dominant clonotypes were again the most abundant among CD3+CD56-NKG2C+ cells in a few donors, at roughly 28.3-65%. Whether the expanded NKG2C-expressing T cell clones were specific for HCMV antigens was left unclear. Randomly selected healthy volunteers, three men and five women, were used as the eight sequenced donors. HCMV serostatus was determined by detecting HCMV-specific IgG in serum with a commercial ELISA kit. MIGEC was used to demultiplex reads and group reads by UMI, and MiTCR was used to assemble and quantify clonotypes. To exclude erroneous sequences, only TCR cDNA sequences supported by at least two reads were retained. The tcR package was used for downstream repertoire analysis, and clonotypes were matched across fractions by CDR3 nucleotide sequence plus V segment. VDJmatch was used to annotate antigen specificity against VDJdb, with one amino acid substitution in CDR3 permitted.

Sequencing used CD4+ T cells sorted from blood. The TCR originated in a woman between 18 and 29 years old in good health.

The nucleotide sequence is TGCAGTGCTAGAAAGGACCCGGGGGGCGTGGGCCAGTACTTC. Translated, it reads CSARKDPGGVGQYF. The chain is assembled from TRBV20-1 and TRBJ2-5; the D gene is possibly TRBD2, with 7 bases matching. V drops 2 bases and J drops 10 bases, leaving 20 bases in between. From cysteine to phenylalanine, the CDR3 is 14 amino acids long. CDR3 DNA is the only sequence kept; it has 42 bases, read in frame from the first base. Via the germline V gene (reference sequence), CDR1 is DFQATT and CDR2 SNEGSKA.